This is a list of T cell receptor beta chains from one sample in a study of T cell responses to AZD1222 COVID-19 vaccine. Data came from immunoSEQ multiplex PCR; TCRdb stores just in-frame clones and leaves some out. The sample contains 100,000 or so clones, approximately 90% of which appear only once. This specimen consisted of peripheral blood, obtained 28 days after the second AZD1222 dose. The receptors derive from an adult who received the AZD1222 COVID-19 vaccine. The CDR3 runs from the conserved cysteine through the conserved F or W. A D gene is named only where the DNA matches it firmly. The size entry is marked missing in some rows and otherwise reads once, few, many or a size class.

>TRBV5-5|NA|NA|TRBJ2-7
CASSFGGGFSYEQYF
TGTGCCAGCAGCTTTGGAGGGGGCTTTTCCTACGAGCAGTACTTC
>TRBV6-5|NA|TRBD1|TRBJ1-3
CASQTGGAGNTIYF
TGTGCCAGCCAAACAGGGGGTGCTGGAAACACCATATATTTT
>TRBV28|NA|NA|TRBJ1-1
CASSSPGASTEAFF
TGTGCCAGCAGTTCTCCGGGGGCTAGCACTGAAGCTTTCTTT
>TRBV4-2|NA|TRBD1|TRBJ2-3
CASSSTGANRDTQYF
TGTGCCAGCAGTTCAACAGGGGCAAATCGAGATACGCAGTATTTT
>TRBV2|NA|NA|TRBJ2-7
CASSVRDPGGEQYF
TGTGCCAGCAGTGTCCGGGACCCCGGCGGTGAGCAGTACTTC
>TRBV2|few|TRBD1|TRBJ1-6
CASSWGQPSPLHF
TGTGCCAGCAGTTGGGGACAGCCATCACCCCTCCACTTT
>TRBV19|few|NA|TRBJ2-7
CATRGLYRESYEQYF
TGTGCCACCAGAGGCCTATACAGGGAATCCTACGAGCAGTACTTC
>TRBV12-3/TRBV12-4|few|NA|TRBJ2-7
CASSPHYEQYF
TGTGCCAGCAGCCCACACTACGAGCAGTACTTC
>TRBV6-5|few|TRBD1|TRBJ1-2
CASSSHPTGIDRYTF
TGTGCCAGCAGCTCCCATCCGACAGGGATTGATCGCTACACCTTC
>TRBV28|NA|NA|TRBJ1-2
CASRGGSILWSYGYTF
TGTGCCAGCAGGGGAGGGTCAATTCTATGGAGCTATGGCTACACCTTC
>TRBV21-1|NA|NA|TRBJ2-7
CASSKASLSSGWKKTYEQYF
TGTGCCAGCAGCAAAGCTTCTTTGTCTAGCGGGTGGAAAAAAACCTACGAGCAGTACTTC
>TRBV4-1|NA|NA|TRBJ1-6
CASSQQTVGANSPLHF
TGCGCCAGCAGCCAACAGACAGTGGGGGCGAATTCACCCCTCCACTTT
>TRBV5-1|NA|TRBD1|TRBJ2-1
CASSLDRGNEQFF
TGCGCCAGCAGTTTGGACAGGGGCAATGAGCAGTTCTTC